The clone carrying this T cell receptor (beta chain) came up many times. Its antigen is not known. The V gene lost 0 bases and the J gene lost 1 base, with 8 bases spanning the gap. This CDR3 has 15 amino acids. Germline assignment: CDR1 SGHRS and CDR2 YFSETQ. The sample belongs to a study of T cells after posttransplantation cyclophosphamide. Study conclusions and caveats: Recipient CMV seropositivity and CMV reactivation strongly tracked TRB clonality. Donor-recipient repertoire similarity was low at 1-2 months, rising over year one. Tissue-infiltrating T cells from skin or gut overlapped little with blood T cells.

Here immunoSEQ multiplex PCR was the method, and the copy in TCRdb shows in-frame clones only, minus some. The profile covers roughly 42,000 clones, none occurring a single time. The sequenced material came from PBMCs. This sequence joins TRBV5-1 and TRBJ1-3; no reliable D call. The origin of this receptor is a woman in her forties or fifties in good health and a related stem cell transplant donor. The CDR3 DNA reads TGCGCCAGCAGCTTGGGCGTCGAATCTGGAAACACCATATATTTT. This sequence encodes CASSLGVESGNTIYF. The full variable domain, its missing parts supplied by reference TRBV5-1 and TRBJ1-3, is KAGVTQTPRYLIKTRGQQVTLSCSPISGHRSVSWYQQTPGQGLQFLFEYFSETQRNKGNFPGRFSGRQFSNSRSEMNVSTLELGDSALYLCASSLGVESGNTIYFGEGSWLTVV.